This TCR beta chain appears in the sequencing data of a study of blood T cell repertoires in COVID-19. Study-level background: Sources were T cells, B-cell-depleted T cells, or PBMCs; the material itself was cDNA or gDNA.

Sequencing was performed with immunoSEQ multiplex PCR; in TCRdb, only in-frame clones are kept and a portion is missing. The sample lists approximately 260,000 clones; roughly 90% were seen once. The CDR3 loop spans 16 amino acids. CDR1 is SQVTM, CDR2 ANQGSEA, per germline. This clone occurred once. Sequences were obtained from peripheral blood. This sequence originates from a man aged 45 to 65 with acute or convalescent COVID-19. V is TRBV29-1 and J is TRBJ1-5, with a possible D match to TRBD1 (6 bases). CDR3 coding DNA: TGCACCCTCCACGGACAGAAATCTTATAGCAATCAGCCCCAGCATTTT. This encodes CTLHGQKSYSNQPQHF.